This record concerns one T cell receptor (beta chain) sequence. Its antigen specificity is not known. Per-base qualities were not stored, and no clone one base away is much larger. The data stem from a study of cytomegalovirus exposure and HLA in healthy donors (dated by TCRdb to 2015 to 2018). Describing the broader study: An earlier analysis of more than 550 of the donors reported 276 Gb of sequence data and 90 million to 120 million unique TCR beta sequences obtained from about 180 million T cells. To decide whether each TCR beta V gene segment behaved as functional or pseudogenic, an earlier analysis of some 580 of the donors relied on high-throughput TCR beta sequencing. Every discovery cohort repertoire had been produced on one sequencing platform. A later genetic analysis used genome-wide SNP genotypes for about 60% of the roughly 700 donors, treating that subset as a discovery cohort. To study patterns of TCR occurrence, a later analysis re-analyzed previously published TCR beta repertoires from 650 to 750 donors and added high-resolution HLA genotyping. High-throughput TCR immunosequencing, statistical association of individual TCRs with disease status, and machine learning were combined to predict cytomegalovirus infection status. Alongside the repertoire data, information on donor age, sex, ethnicity and CMV serostatus was compiled. The study aimed to test whether signatures of past pathogen exposure could be identified by cataloging public T cell receptors. The number of donors typed differed by locus, with roughly 620-640 for A, B, C, DRB1 and DQB1, more than 500 for DQA1, 600 to 610 for DPA1, and around 460 for DPB1. An early release covering about 600 HLA-typed donors comprised approximately 300 gigabases of sequencing data and around 80 million unique TCR sequences. Because of strong linkage in the cohort, roughly five DR-DQ haplotypes were treated as single units for association and clustering. Besides the first cohort of roughly 700 subjects, a separate validation cohort made up of around 120 different subjects was used. HLA typing included class I and class II loci at four-digit resolution. The genetic ancestry cluster associated with self-reported Caucasian donors included roughly 84% of the roughly 380 genotyped donors. Rather than drawing on any new phenotypic data, the later analysis identified candidate immune exposures from TCR beta sequences and the way those sequences occurred across donors. On average, roughly 240,000 unique TCR beta nucleotide sequences were sequenced per donor among a few hundred genotyped donors of the cohort, with roughly 19% of those sequences being non-productive. Using immunosequencing, the study profiled T cell repertoires from around 670 subjects and related those repertoires to cytomegalovirus serostatus. Here is what the overall study found, with its caveats: Some IMGT-functional V segments, including TRBV6-2 and TRBV6-3, could not be told apart with the 87-base-pair reads, so those segments were excluded. Compared with equally common non-associated chains, HLA-associated TCR beta chains in a later analysis were more clonally expanded and had lower generation probabilities. Assigning TCR associations to individual alleles was difficult when HLA alleles, especially DR and DQ, strongly co-occurred. Compared with the 666-donor mean, donors in an Asian-associated ancestry cluster had fewer N-insertions in productive TCRs, according to a later genetic analysis. The presence/absence analyses assumed that sequencing depth was roughly uniform across donors, and that assumption may not be true. A later analysis associated 15,000 or so TCR beta sequences with specific HLA alleles at a false discovery rate of 0.05. A further reported finding was that TCR beta sequences accurately predicted the HLA-A and HLA-B alleles for most subjects in the first cohort. The authors suggested that the approach could potentially be generalized to other disease states and immunological phenotypes. Linkage disequilibrium might explain the correlated functional status among segregating V segments, but an unknown experimental factor could not be ruled out. A few of the identified cytomegalovirus-associated TCR beta chains were confirmed in vitro to be specific for cytomegalovirus antigens. While some public TCRs were present in many individuals, most TCR sequences turned up only very rarely across donors. A later genetic analysis associated a missense DCLRE1C variant with V-gene and J-gene trimming of TCR beta chains, and an independent cohort replicated the association. Because counts were too low, 15 to 20 rarely observed V segments, including chromosome 9 orphons, were excluded from the earlier analysis of several hundred of the donors. Because HLA typing was unavailable for some donors at each locus, only the typed subset was used in association tests. According to a later analysis, TCR association rates differed among HLA loci, with DRB1 alleles showing the most associated TCRs and HLA-C alleles showing the fewest. A cluster of highly shared sequence variants was judged likely to be a technical artifact of the sequencing pipeline. A later analysis reported that several top co-occurrence clusters appeared linked to parvovirus B19, influenza, CMV and Epstein-Barr virus. The study gave a list of 150 to 200 TCR beta chains associated with cytomegalovirus. According to a later analysis, most CMV-associated TCR beta chains appeared to be HLA-restricted, and the HLA associations seemed to be driven largely by CMV exposure. In both the original and validation cohorts, the classifier was reported to diagnose cytomegalovirus status with high specificity and sensitivity. CMV serostatus was the only immune exposure information available for the cohort. In this cohort, only TCR beta chains were sequenced, and detectable features were limited by the absence of alpha or paired-chain data. In an earlier analysis of roughly 500 of the donors, most TCR beta V segments appeared in productive rearrangements about 90% or about 30% of the time, broadly matching IMGT annotations.

The cohort comprised several hundred healthy bone marrow donors. All cohort members were sampled while nominally healthy, although unrecorded immune exposures were likely present. The donor was CMV seropositive and was included in the group of 290 or so seropositive cohort members. Every donor gave a peripheral blood sample, and the peripheral blood mononuclear cells from that sample were used for TCR beta sequencing. The Qiagen DNeasy Blood Extraction Kit was used to extract genomic DNA from the blood cell samples. The library relied on the immunoSEQ multiplex PCR assay. A mixture of 60 forward primers for TCR Vbeta segments and 13 reverse primers for TCR Jbeta segments was used in the multiplex PCR. A multiplex PCR assay on genomic DNA amplified the CDR3 region of rearranged TCR beta genes. On the Illumina HiSeq System, the amplified TCR beta libraries were sequenced as 87-base-pair reads. On the study's bioinformatics: A later analysis counted approximately 76 million unique TCR beta chains across the 650 to 800 repertoires, and some 11 million of these chains were shared by at least two donors. Raw reads were error-corrected and collapsed into unique sequences by a nearest-neighbor algorithm in which closely related sequences were merged to remove PCR and sequencing errors. Alignment of CDR3 sequences to IMGT reference sequences was used to assign V, D and J gene segments. For a sequence to be retained, at least a six-nucleotide match to both a V gene segment and a J gene segment was required. Rearrangements were called productive when the CDR3 lacked stop codons and stayed in frame with V and J; all others were non-productive. CDR3 was defined by IMGT convention, running from the second conserved V-encoded cysteine to the conserved J-encoded phenylalanine. In an earlier analysis of some 550 of the donors, sequences lacking an unambiguous match to a single V gene segment were excluded. In an earlier analysis of around 600 of the donors, V segments were called functional above 56.7% productive rearrangements and were called segregating when the between-donor standard deviation exceeded 5%. A statistical classification framework was built for diagnosing cytomegalovirus status from the catalog of TCR beta chain sequences. In a later analysis, TCR nucleotide sequences were compared against IMGT/GENE-DB human TR gene sequences so that V and J genes could be assigned. In a later analysis, CDR3 sequences and most-parsimonious VDJ recombination scenarios were assigned using the TCRdist pipeline. In a later analysis, every TCR beta chain was defined by the combination of its CDR3 amino acid sequence and its V-gene family, and reads without a unique V-gene family were dropped. A later analysis removed 592 highly shared, low-generation-probability nucleotide sequences to deal with suspected cross-contamination and a sequencing artifact. A later analysis calculated a clonal expansion index for each public chain from normalized within-repertoire ranks of inferred template counts. A later analysis computed generation probabilities with a VDJ recombination model fitted to out-of-frame rearrangements, and checked the results against IGoR. A later analysis scored TCR-TCR, TCR-HLA and TCR-CMV co-occurrence with hypergeometric tests, applying a repertoire-size bias correction to TCR pairs. To estimate false discovery rates, a later analysis permuted the HLA or CMV assignments 20 times. In a later analysis, co-occurring TCRs were grouped using DBSCAN, with TCRdist sequence similarity added in when clustering inside HLA-allele-positive subsets. For co-occurrence clustering, repertoires with fewer than 30,000 or more than 120,000 public chains were excluded, along with about five repertoires with anomalous nucleotide sharing. This immuneACCESS table, as held by TCRdb, lists in-frame sequences with V and J called but not all clones. Of the missing ones, under half trace to an unresolved V gene in checked studies; the others have no known cause. V and J calls and clone size are as listed in that table; D and trimming were resolved from the DNA. The sample table contains 130,000 to 150,000 clones; only one count was recorded for around 84% of them. Under 3% of the sample comes from the top ten.

CDR1 and CDR2 are read off the germline V gene as SGHNT and YENEEA. The CDR3 runs 16 residues from the cysteine to the phenylalanine. The CDR3 DNA has 48 bases and is translated from base 1. V is pruned by 5 bases and J by 7 bases, leaving 12 bases of the junction without a gene match. The TCR comes from a middle-aged man in good health and CMV-seropositive. The chain employs TRBV11-3 and TRBJ2-1; 9 junctional bases match TRBD2. Sequencing was done on a sample of PBMCs. The CDR3 here reads CASSPTSGGPANEQFF. The nucleotide sequence reads as follows: TGTGCCAGCAGCCCGACTAGCGGAGGCCCGGCGAATGAGCAGTTCTTC.